This TCR beta chain is from a study of shared clonotypes between healthy human individuals. Study at large: With ages of 18 to 49, the donors were a couple of women and a few men.

V was trimmed by 0 bases and J by 6 bases, leaving 21 bases between them. The germline V gene encodes CDR1 GTSNPN and CDR2 SVGIG (reference sequence). The CDR3 runs 16 residues. Clones were read by immunoSEQ multiplex PCR, and TCRdb kept only the in-frame ones, dropping some. The sample has 2 million to 2.5 million clones, approximately 93% seen once; the top ten hold around 0.4%. The rearrangement uses TRBV30 and TRBJ2-7, with D possibly being TRBD2 (6 bases). This TCR was recovered from a man younger than 35 in good health. Some clones in this sample may be carry-over from other donors' samples. Specimen: naive CD4+ T cells from PBMCs. The subset was: CD45RA+ positively selected. CDR3 nucleotides: TGTGCCTGGAGTGTACTGTTCTGGGGGAGGAGAGTCGAGCAGTACTTC. Translating gives CAWSVLFWGRRVEQYF.